This T cell receptor beta chain was obtained from a study of radiotherapy plus CTLA-4 blockade in lung cancer. Libraries were prepared by immunoSEQ multiplex PCR; TCRdb keeps only in-frame clonotypes and omits some of them. The sample comprises over 80,000 clones, roughly four fifths of which are singletons, and under 0.85% rests with the top ten. Deletions cut 0 bases from V and 6 bases from J, with 6 bases between. The germline CDR1 and CDR2 sequences are KGHSY and FQNENV. This CDR3 has 13 residues. The origin of this receptor is a human donor with non-small cell lung cancer who had stable disease on radiotherapy plus ipilimumab. The sequences come from peripheral blood, collected from a patient treated with radiotherapy plus ipilimumab. This chain joins TRBV16 and TRBJ1-5, with D unclear. The DNA for the CDR3 is TGTGCCAGCAGCCAATCACCGTTTCAGCCCCAGCATTTT. It is translated as CASSQSPFQPQHF.